What follows is one TCR beta chain and its context. Its target is not known. This sample was included in a study of cytomegalovirus exposure and HLA in healthy donors. The study, taken as a whole, reports: Several of the most significant clusters were apparently associated with common viral pathogens in a later analysis. Association of 15,000 to 20,000 TCR beta sequences with HLA alleles was found at 0.05 false discovery rate in a later analysis.

Researchers ran the PCR with 60 Vbeta and 13 Jbeta primers. In the authors' workflow: Around 11 million shared chains were among the roughly 78 million unique TCR beta chains that a later analysis counted. Method: immunoSEQ multiplex PCR; TCRdb's copy keeps in-frame clones and lacks some. That table furnishes V, J and clone size, whereas the DNA furnished D and trimming. This table holds roughly 120,000 clones, about 16% found once. The receptor was derived from a woman aged 18-30 years in good health and CMV-seronegative. The sample consisted of PBMCs.

CDR3 sequence (DNA): TGTGCCAGCAGCCGACAGTTCCAAGAGACCCAGTACTTC. Its protein is CASSRQFQETQYF. The chain links TRBV5-4 to TRBJ2-5, with D perhaps matching TRBD1 (5 bases). Germline lookup yields CDR1 SGHNT and CDR2 YYREEE (reference sequence). V was clipped by 4 bases and J by 1 base, with 8 bases between them. The CDR3 runs to 13 residues.